At least ten counts were recorded for the clone carrying this TCR beta chain. The target antigen is unknown. This sample was included in a study of T-cell memory formation after mild COVID-19. Regarding the study as a whole: Clones which contracted sat mainly in CM and EM if CD4+, and in EMRA if CD8+. From day 15 to 85, contracting clones were balanced between CD4 and CD8, whereas later expanders leaned toward CD4+.

Trimming cost V 7 bases and J 2 bases, with 14 bases left between them. There are 14 residues in the CDR3. Germline lookup yields CDR1 SGHRS and CDR2 YFSETQ. TCRdb re-called the 5' RACE reads with MiXCR, one entry per CDR3 protein. The table lists roughly 130,000 distinct CDR3 sequences, over 15% of them singletons. This sequence was found in a man younger than 30 who had mild COVID-19 (a few samples of this study predate the infection). Cell type and time point are not known. Sequencing was carried out using PBMCs or a T cell subset sorted from them (not recorded which). J is TRBJ2-3 and V is TRBV5-1; unclear D gene. The chain's CDR3 is CASGDRALTDTQYF. As DNA, the CDR3 is TGCGCCAGCGGGGATCGGGCCCTCACAGATACGCAGTATTTT.